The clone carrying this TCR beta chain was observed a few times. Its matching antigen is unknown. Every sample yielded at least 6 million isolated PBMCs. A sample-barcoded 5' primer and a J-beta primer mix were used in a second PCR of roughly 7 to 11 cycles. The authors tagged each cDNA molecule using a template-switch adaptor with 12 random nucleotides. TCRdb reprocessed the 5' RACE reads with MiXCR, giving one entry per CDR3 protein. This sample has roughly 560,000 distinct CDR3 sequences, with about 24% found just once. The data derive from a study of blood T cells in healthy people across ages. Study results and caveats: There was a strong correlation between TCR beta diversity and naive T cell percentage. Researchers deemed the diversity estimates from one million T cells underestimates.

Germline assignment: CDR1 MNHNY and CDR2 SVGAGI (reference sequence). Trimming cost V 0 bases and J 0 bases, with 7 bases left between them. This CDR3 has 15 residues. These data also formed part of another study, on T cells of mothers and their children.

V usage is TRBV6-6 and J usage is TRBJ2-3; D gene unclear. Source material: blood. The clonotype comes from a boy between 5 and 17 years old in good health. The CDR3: CASSYSTSSTDTQYF. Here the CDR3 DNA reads TGTGCCAGCAGTTACTCGACCAGCAGCACAGATACGCAGTATTTT.